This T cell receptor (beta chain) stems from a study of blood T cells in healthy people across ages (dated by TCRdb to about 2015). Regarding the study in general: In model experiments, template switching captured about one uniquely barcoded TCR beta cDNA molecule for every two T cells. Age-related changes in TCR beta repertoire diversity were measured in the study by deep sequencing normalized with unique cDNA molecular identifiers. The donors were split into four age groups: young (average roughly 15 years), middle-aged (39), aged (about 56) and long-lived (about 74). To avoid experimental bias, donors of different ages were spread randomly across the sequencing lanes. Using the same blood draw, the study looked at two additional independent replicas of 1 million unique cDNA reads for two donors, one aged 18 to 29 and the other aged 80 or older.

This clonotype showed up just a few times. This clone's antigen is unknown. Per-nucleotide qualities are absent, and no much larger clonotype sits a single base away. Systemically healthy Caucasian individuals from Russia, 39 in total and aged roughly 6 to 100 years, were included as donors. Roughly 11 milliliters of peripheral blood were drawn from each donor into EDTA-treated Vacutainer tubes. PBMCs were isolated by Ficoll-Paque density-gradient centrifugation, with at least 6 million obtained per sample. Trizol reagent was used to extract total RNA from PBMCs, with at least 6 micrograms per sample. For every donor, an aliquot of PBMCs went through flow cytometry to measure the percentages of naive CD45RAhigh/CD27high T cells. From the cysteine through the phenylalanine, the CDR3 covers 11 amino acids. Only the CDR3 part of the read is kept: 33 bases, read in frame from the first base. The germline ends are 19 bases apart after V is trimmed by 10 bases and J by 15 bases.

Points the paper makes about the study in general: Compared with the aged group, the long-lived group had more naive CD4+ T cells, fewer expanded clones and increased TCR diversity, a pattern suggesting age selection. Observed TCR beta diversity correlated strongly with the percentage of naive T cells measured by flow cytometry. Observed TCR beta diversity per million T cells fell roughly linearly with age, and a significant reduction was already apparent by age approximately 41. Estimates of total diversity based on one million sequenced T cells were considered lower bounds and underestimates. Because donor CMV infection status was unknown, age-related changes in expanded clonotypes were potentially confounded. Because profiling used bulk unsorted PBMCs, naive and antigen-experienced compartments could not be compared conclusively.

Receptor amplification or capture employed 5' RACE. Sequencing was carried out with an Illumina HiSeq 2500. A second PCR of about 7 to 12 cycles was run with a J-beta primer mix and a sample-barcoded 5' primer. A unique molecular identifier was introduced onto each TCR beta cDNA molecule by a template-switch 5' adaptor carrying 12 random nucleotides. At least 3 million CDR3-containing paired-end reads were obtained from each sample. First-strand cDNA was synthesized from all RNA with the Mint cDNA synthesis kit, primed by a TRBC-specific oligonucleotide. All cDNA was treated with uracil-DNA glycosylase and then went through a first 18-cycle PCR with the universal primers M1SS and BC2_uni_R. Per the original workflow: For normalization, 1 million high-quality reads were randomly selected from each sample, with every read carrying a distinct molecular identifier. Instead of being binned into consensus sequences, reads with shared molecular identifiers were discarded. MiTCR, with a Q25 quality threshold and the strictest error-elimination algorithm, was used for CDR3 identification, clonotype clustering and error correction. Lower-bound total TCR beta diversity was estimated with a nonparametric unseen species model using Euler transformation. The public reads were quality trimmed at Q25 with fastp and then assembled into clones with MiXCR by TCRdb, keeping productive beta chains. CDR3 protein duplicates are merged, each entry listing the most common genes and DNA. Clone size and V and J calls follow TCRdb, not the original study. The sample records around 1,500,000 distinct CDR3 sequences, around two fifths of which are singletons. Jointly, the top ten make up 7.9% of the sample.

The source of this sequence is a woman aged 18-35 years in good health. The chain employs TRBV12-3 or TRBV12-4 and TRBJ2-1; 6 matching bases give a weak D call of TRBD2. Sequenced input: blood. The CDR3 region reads CATNRDSPLFF. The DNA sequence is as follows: TGTGCCACCAACCGGGACTCCCCCTTGTTCTTC.